This T cell receptor (beta chain) came from a study of T cells expressing NK-cell markers. Whole-study results and caveats: Of the CD8+ T cells in six donors, roughly 1.0-7.5% belonged to dominant NKG2C+ clonotypes.

Reprocessing the 5' RACE reads, TCRdb reports a single entry for every CDR3 protein and omits DNA. The sample is made up of about 440,000 distinct CDR3 sequences, and the top ten hold approximately 6.8% of it. On this clonotype: Its antigen remains unidentified.

Germline lookup yields CDR1 GTSNPN and CDR2 SVGIG (reference sequence). CDR3 length: 14 amino acids. V is TRBV30 and J is TRBJ1-2. The sample consisted of blood T cells: a sorted CD56 or NKG2C T cell subset, CD4+ or CD8+ T cells, or bulk PBMC T cells (not recorded which). The TCR sequence derives from a woman between 18 and 70 years old in good health. The CDR3 reads CAWVGDQANYGYTF.